One sample yielded the 23 T cell receptor beta chains listed below, sequenced in a study of T cell changes during pregnancy in multiple sclerosis. TCRdb's table, derived via immunoSEQ multiplex PCR, lists solely in-frame clones and lacks some. There are tens of thousands of clones in the sample; about 89% occur only once, and around 0.96% lies in the top ten. Here the sequenced sample was peripheral blood, taken in the first trimester of pregnancy. These receptors were collected from a female donor in good health, enrolled as a control in a pregnancy study.

DNA of the CDR3: TGCGCCAGCAGCTTTCGGACAGGGGAATGGTCCTATAATTCACCCCTCCACTTT. The encoded protein is CASSFRTGEWSYNSPLHF. V gene TRBV5-1 combines with J gene TRBJ1-6; 9 nucleotides line up with TRBD1. In germline, CDR1 is SGHRS, CDR2 YFSETQ. This CDR3 is built from 18 residues. Trimming cost V 2 bases and J 1 base; bases outside gene matches: 7.

V usage is TRBV9 and J usage is TRBJ1-5, with a weak D call TRBD1 (6 bases). V was cut by 3 bases and J by 5 bases, with 12 bases left in between. CDR3 size: 14 residues. Germline lookup yields CDR1 SGDLS and CDR2 YYNGEE. This CDR3 is CASSEGGVYQPQHF. In nucleotides, the CDR3 is TGTGCCAGCAGCGAAGGGGGGGTTTATCAGCCCCAGCATTTT.

This clone was seen a single time. V gene TRBV2 combines with J gene TRBJ2-1; the match to TRBD2 covers 13 bases. Germline V gene lookup returns CDR1 SNHLY and CDR2 FYNNEI. V was clipped by 5 bases and J by 3 bases; unmatched bases: 4. The CDR3 consists of 16 residues. CDR3 bases: TGTGCCAGCAGTCAGGGACTAGCGGGGAGCTACAATGAGCAGTTCTTC. This sequence encodes CASSQGLAGSYNEQFF.

The chain is built from TRBV2 and TRBJ1-2, with 8 bases identical to TRBD1. The CDR3 has 14 residues. V lost 6 bases to trimming and J lost 8 bases; unmatched junction nucleotides: 11. Per the germline V gene, CDR1 is SNHLY and CDR2 is FYNNEI. CDR3 protein: CASRARGPAVGYTF. DNA of the CDR3: TGTGCCAGCAGAGCCAGGGGGCCGGCCGTGGGCTACACCTTC. Full variable domain (missing parts from reference TRBV2 and TRBJ1-2): EPEVTQTPSHQVTQMGQEVILRCVPISNHLYFYWYRQILGQKVEFLVSFYNNEISEKSEIFDDQFSVERPDGSNFTLKIRSTKLEDSAMYFCASRARGPAVGYTFGSGTRLTVV.

The CDR3 sequence is CSGPDHTEAFF. In DNA form, the CDR3 reads TGCAGTGGCCCAGATCACACTGAAGCTTTCTTT. This rearrangement joins TRBV20-1 to TRBJ1-1; D gene unclear. The length of the CDR3 is 11 residues. Germline loops: CDR1 DFQATT, CDR2 SNEGSKA (reference sequence). Trimming left V 7 bases short and J 3 bases short, with 9 bases between.

This chain uses TRBV7-9 with TRBJ2-3; 9 bases line up with TRBD1. The V segment lost 1 base and the J segment 13 bases; nucleotides outside the gene matches: 9. CDR1 SEHNR and CDR2 FQNEAQ come from the germline V gene (reference sequence). The CDR3 totals 14 residues. The CDR3 is CASSLDSSGTGKYF. The DNA of the CDR3 is TGTGCCAGCAGCTTAGACTCCTCCGGGACAGGGAAGTATTTT.

This sequence joins TRBV6-5 and TRBJ1-1; D is possibly TRBD1 (6 bases). Trimming stripped 5 bases from V and 0 bases from J, with 13 bases between. The CDR3 has 15 amino acids. The germline V gene has CDR1 MNHEY and CDR2 SVGAGI. CDR3 protein: CASSKGHGMNTEAFF. In DNA form, the CDR3 reads TGTGCCAGCAGTAAGGGACACGGCATGAACACTGAAGCTTTCTTT.

V usage is TRBV13 and J usage is TRBJ2-5, with D perhaps TRBD1 (6 bases). The CDR3 is 18 amino acids. V was pared by 5 bases and J by 2 bases, with 24 bases between. Germline loops: CDR1 PRHDT, CDR2 FYEKMQ (reference sequence). The CDR3 here is CASSRPFSHRDPQETQYF. Here the CDR3 DNA reads TGTGCCAGCAGCCGACCTTTTTCTCACAGGGACCCTCAAGAGACCCAGTACTTC.

The V call is TRBV6-6, the J call TRBJ2-7, with 11 bases aligning to TRBD1. V gave up 7 bases and J gave up 6 bases; unmatched junction bases: 11. CDR3 size: 15 residues. Germline loops: CDR1 MNHNY, CDR2 SVGAGI (reference sequence). The CDR3 loop is CASTLGGTGGTEQYF. The CDR3 bases are TGTGCCAGCACCCTAGGGGGGACAGGGGGGACCGAGCAGTACTTC.

This chain joins TRBV6-5 and TRBJ2-1, with D possibly being TRBD1 (6 bases). Germline CDR1 and CDR2: MNHEY and SVGAGI. Trimming took off 0 bases at V and 1 base at J, with 7 bases between the two ends. There are 15 residues in the CDR3. As DNA, the CDR3 is TGTGCCAGCAGTTACTCGAGGGGGTCCTACAATGAGCAGTTCTTC. It translates to CASSYSRGSYNEQFF.

This chain joins TRBV7-2 and TRBJ2-2; TRBD2 is a possible D gene (5 bases). Trimming removed 1 base from V and 1 base from J, with 10 bases in between. In germline, CDR1 is SGHTA, CDR2 FQGNSA. The CDR3 totals 16 residues. The CDR3 protein is CASSLDIARNTGELFF. As DNA, the CDR3 is TGTGCCAGCAGCTTAGATATAGCGAGGAACACCGGGGAGCTGTTTTTT. Full variable domain (rest looked up from reference TRBV7-2 and TRBJ2-2): GAGVSQSPSNKVTEKGKDVELRCDPISGHTALYWYRQSLGQGLEFLIYFQGNSAPDKSGLPSDRFSAERTGGSVSTLTIQRTQQEDSAVYLCASSLDIARNTGELFFGEGSRLTVL.

The CDR3 sequence is CASSLNLAGGPEQYF. In DNA, the CDR3 is TGTGCCAGCAGCTTGAATCTAGCGGGGGGGCCCGAGCAGTACTTC. The V and J genes are TRBV7-2 and TRBJ2-7, with TRBD2 matching 12 bases. J lost 6 bases, V lost 3 bases, and 6 bases had no gene match. The CDR3 runs to 15 residues. Looked up from germline, CDR1 is SGHTA and CDR2 is FQGNSA.

V is TRBV28 and J is TRBJ1-4, with 8 bases identical to TRBD1. There are 15 residues in the CDR3. Germline CDR1 MDHEN, CDR2 SYDVKM. The trim removed 8 bases at V and 7 bases at J, leaving 12 bases unmatched. CDR3 in amino acids: CASRSPETGAEKLFF. The CDR3 region has the DNA TGTGCCAGCCGCTCCCCGGAGACAGGGGCTGAAAAACTGTTTTTT.

V is TRBV6-1 and J is TRBJ1-1; the D gene is possibly TRBD1 (5 bases). Germline loops: CDR1 MNHNS, CDR2 SASEGT. Trimming took 6 bases from V and 5 from J, leaving 10 bases between them. This CDR3 is built from 12 residues. For the CDR3, the DNA is TGTGCCAGCAGAGCACAGGTGACTGAAGCTTTCTTT. This encodes CASRAQVTEAFF.

This clone came up a few times. The genes are TRBV28 and TRBJ1-6; the match to TRBD1 covers 8 bases. From germline, CDR1 is MDHEN and CDR2 SYDVKM. After removal of 7 bases from V and 0 bases from J, the junction contained 2 bases not matched to a gene. CDR3 length: 15 residues. The CDR3 coding sequence is TGTGCCAGCACCGGACAGGGCTCCTATAATTCACCCCTCCACTTT. Protein sequence: CASTGQGSYNSPLHF.

V and J are TRBV4-3 and TRBJ2-1; 7 bases fit TRBD2. The CDR3 covers 16 residues. Trimming cost V 0 bases and J 4 bases; bases outside gene matches: 6. Germline assignment: CDR1 LGHNA and CDR2 YSLEER. In DNA form, the CDR3 reads TGCGCCAGCAGCCAAGATCTGGCGGGAGCTTACAATGAGCAGTTCTTC. Translation: CASSQDLAGAYNEQFF.

V is TRBV6-5 and J is TRBJ2-5; possibly TRBD1 for D (6 bases). Germline lookup yields CDR1 MNHEY and CDR2 SVGAGI. V lost 2 bases and J 2 bases, leaving 9 bases between the germline ends. The CDR3 extends over 14 amino acids. The CDR3: CASSYRTVQETQYF. The CDR3 region has the DNA TGTGCCAGCAGTTACCGGACAGTACAAGAGACCCAGTACTTC.

The chain carries TRBV6-5 and TRBJ1-2; 7 bases fit TRBD1. Germline V lookup: CDR1 MNHEY, CDR2 SVGAGI. This CDR3 has 15 amino acids. V shed 0 bases and J 4 bases; nucleotides not matched to a gene: 5. CDR3 sequence: CASSYSVQGTYGYTF. The DNA for the CDR3 is TGTGCCAGCAGTTACTCGGTACAGGGGACCTATGGCTACACCTTC.

The rearrangement uses TRBV6-5 and TRBJ1-1; TRBD1 aligns across 7 bases. This CDR3 has 15 residues. Germline CDR1 reads MNHEY; CDR2 reads SVGAGI. V was pared by 6 bases and J by 1 base, with 8 bases of the junction left unmatched. The CDR3 loop is CASRGGGDWNTEAFF. In nucleotides, the CDR3 is TGTGCCAGCAGAGGAGGGGGCGATTGGAACACTGAAGCTTTCTTT.

This clone appeared once. The rearrangement links TRBV27 to TRBJ2-1; maybe TRBD1 (5 bases). This CDR3 is built from 14 residues. V was cut by 1 base and J by 8 bases, with 12 bases left in between. CDR1 and CDR2 from the germline V gene are MNHEY and SMNVEV (reference sequence). CDR3 region: CASSLLPGLHEQFF. Written as DNA, the CDR3 is TGTGCCAGCAGTTTATTACCAGGGCTCCATGAGCAGTTCTTC.

This rearrangement joins TRBV5-5 to TRBJ1-2, with D possibly being TRBD1 (6 bases). With 4 bases removed from V and 1 base from J, the gap between germline ends came to 14 bases. The CDR3 is 15 residues long. CDR1 is SGHKS, CDR2 YYEKEE, per germline (reference sequence). The chain's CDR3 is CASSPTGMGNYGYTF. The CDR3 nucleotides read TGTGCCAGCAGCCCAACAGGGATGGGTAACTATGGCTACACCTTC.

V is TRBV5-5 and J is TRBJ1-3, with D maybe TRBD1 (5 bases). Germline lookup yields CDR1 SGHKS and CDR2 YYEKEE (reference sequence). Trimming took 1 base from V and 4 from J, leaving 15 bases between them. This CDR3 region has 16 residues. This chain's CDR3 is CASSLRGQDYGNTIYF. The CDR3 DNA follows: TGTGCCAGCAGCTTGAGGGGTCAAGATTACGGAAACACCATATATTTT.

The chain employs TRBV5-1 and TRBJ1-4, with no clear D. Trimming left V 5 bases short and J 6 bases short, with 14 bases between. Germline CDR1 and CDR2: SGHRS and YFSETQ. The length of the CDR3 is 14 residues. This CDR3 is CASRRDLEDEKLFF. CDR3 DNA: TGCGCCAGCAGGCGGGATTTGGAGGATGAAAAACTGTTTTTT.